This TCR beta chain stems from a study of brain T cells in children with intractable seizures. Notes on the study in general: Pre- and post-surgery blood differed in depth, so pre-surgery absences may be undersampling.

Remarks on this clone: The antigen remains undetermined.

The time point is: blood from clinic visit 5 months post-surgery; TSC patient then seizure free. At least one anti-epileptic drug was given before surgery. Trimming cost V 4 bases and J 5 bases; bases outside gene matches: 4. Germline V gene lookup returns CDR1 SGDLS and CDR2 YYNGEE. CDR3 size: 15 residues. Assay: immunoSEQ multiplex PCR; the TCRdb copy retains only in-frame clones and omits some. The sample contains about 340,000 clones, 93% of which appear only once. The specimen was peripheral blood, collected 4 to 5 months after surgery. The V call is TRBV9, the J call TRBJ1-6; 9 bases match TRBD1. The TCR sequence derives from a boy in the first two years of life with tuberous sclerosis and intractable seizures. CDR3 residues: CASSPRTGDNSPLHF. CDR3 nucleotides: TGTGCCAGCAGCCCGCGGACAGGGGATAATTCACCCCTCCACTTT.